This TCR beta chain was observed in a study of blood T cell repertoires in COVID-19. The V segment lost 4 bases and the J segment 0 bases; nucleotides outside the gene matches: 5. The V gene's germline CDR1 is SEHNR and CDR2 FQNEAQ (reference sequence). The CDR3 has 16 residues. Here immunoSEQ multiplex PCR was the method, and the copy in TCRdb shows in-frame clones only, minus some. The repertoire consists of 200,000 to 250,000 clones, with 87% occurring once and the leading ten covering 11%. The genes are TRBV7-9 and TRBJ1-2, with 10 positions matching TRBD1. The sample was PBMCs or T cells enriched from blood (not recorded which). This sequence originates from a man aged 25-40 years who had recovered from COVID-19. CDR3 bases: TGTGCCAGCAGCTGGGACAGGGGTTCAGCTAACTATGGCTACACCTTC. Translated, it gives CASSWDRGSANYGYTF.